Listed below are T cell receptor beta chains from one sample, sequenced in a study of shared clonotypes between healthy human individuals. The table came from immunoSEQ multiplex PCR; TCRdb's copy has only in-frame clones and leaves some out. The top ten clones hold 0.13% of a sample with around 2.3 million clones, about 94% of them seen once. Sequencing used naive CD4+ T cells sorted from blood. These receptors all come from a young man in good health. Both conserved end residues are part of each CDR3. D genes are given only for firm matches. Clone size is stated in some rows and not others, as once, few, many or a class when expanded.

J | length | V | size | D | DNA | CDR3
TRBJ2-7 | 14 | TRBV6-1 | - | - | TGTGCCAGCACTTTGCTGGGCATCTCCTACGAGCAGTACTTC | CASTLLGISYEQYF
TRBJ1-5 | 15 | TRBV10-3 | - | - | TGTGCCATCAGTGATGGGCAGGGGAGTAATCAGCCCCAGCATTTT | CAISDGQGSNQPQHF
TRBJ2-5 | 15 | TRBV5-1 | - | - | TGCGCCAGCAGCTTCGGCGGTAAGGCCCCGGGGACCCAGTACTTC | CASSFGGKAPGTQYF
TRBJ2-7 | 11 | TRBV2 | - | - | TGTGCCAGCAGTGAAGGGGTCGGGCAGTACTTC | CASSEGVGQYF
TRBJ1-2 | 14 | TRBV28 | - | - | TGTGCCAGCAGTTTCTCAGGGAATAACTATGGCTACACCTTC | CASSFSGNNYGYTF
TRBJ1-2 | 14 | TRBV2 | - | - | TGTGCCAGCAGTCTTAACAGGGTCAACTATGGCTACACCTTC | CASSLNRVNYGYTF
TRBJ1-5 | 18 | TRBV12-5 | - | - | TGTGCTAGTGGTTTGGTACGCTTCTCAGACGATAGCAATCAGCCCCAGCATTTT | CASGLVRFSDDSNQPQHF
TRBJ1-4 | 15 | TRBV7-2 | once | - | TGTGCCAGCAGCTCTTCCACAGGGTTCGGTGAAAAACTGTTTTTT | CASSSSTGFGEKLFF
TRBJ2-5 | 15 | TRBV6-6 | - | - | TGTGCCAGCAGTTACCCCGGGACACTTCAAGAGACCCAGTACTTC | CASSYPGTLQETQYF
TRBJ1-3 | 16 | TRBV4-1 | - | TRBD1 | TGCGCCAGCAGCCCCACAGGGGCCTCCTCTGGAAACACCATATATTTT | CASSPTGASSGNTIYF
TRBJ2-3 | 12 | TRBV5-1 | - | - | TGCGCCAGCAGTTACGGACAGTCCGAGTGGTATTTT | CASSYGQSEWYF
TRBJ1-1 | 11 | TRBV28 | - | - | TGTGCCAGCAGTTTGACGACTGAAGCTTTCTTT | CASSLTTEAFF
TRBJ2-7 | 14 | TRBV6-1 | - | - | TGTGCCAGCAGTATCCGAGGAGGAGGGGTCGAGCAGTACTTC | CASSIRGGGVEQYF
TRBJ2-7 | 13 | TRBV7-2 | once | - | TGTGCCAGCAGCTTAGAAGGCAGGGCCGAGCAGTACTTC | CASSLEGRAEQYF
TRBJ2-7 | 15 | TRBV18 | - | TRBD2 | TGTGCCAGCTCACTCGGGACTAGCGGGTTCTACGAGCAGTACTTC | CASSLGTSGFYEQYF
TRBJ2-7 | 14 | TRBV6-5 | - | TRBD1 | TGTGCCAGCAGACGGGGACAGGGGCCCTACGAGCAGTACTTC | CASRRGQGPYEQYF
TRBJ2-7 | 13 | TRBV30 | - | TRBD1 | TGTGCCTGGAGCCGGGACAGGGTGGGCGAGCAGTACTTC | CAWSRDRVGEQYF
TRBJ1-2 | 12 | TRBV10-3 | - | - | TGTGCCATCAGTGAGTCGACTGGTGGCTACACCTTC | CAISESTGGYTF
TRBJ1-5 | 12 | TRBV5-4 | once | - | TGTGCCAGCAGCCTTGACCGGGGGCCCCAGCATTTT | CASSLDRGPQHF
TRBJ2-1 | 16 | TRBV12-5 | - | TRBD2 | TGTGCTAGTGGTCGCCGATTAGCGGGACCCAACAATGAGCAGTTCTTC | CASGRRLAGPNNEQFF
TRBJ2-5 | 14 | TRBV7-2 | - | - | TGTGCCAGCAGCTTGACGGGAGCGGGAGAGACCCAGTACTTC | CASSLTGAGETQYF
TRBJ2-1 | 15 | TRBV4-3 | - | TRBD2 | TGCGCCAGCAGCCCCACTAGCGGGAACTACAATGAGCAGTTCTTC | CASSPTSGNYNEQFF
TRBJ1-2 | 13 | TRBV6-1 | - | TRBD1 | TGTGCCAGCGTCGGGACAGGGGGCTATGGCTACACCTTC | CASVGTGGYGYTF
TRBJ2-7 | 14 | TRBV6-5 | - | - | TGTGCCAGCAAGCCGCCGGGACCAGACTACGAGCAGTACTTC | CASKPPGPDYEQYF
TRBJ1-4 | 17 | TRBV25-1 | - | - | TGTGCCAGCGGAGACTCACGAGGGGCAGGGCGAAATGAAAAACTGTTTTTT | CASGDSRGAGRNEKLFF
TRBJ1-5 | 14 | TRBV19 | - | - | TGTGCCAGTAGTATAGTGCCGAGCAATCAGCCCCAGCATTTT | CASSIVPSNQPQHF
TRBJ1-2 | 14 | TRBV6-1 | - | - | TGTGCCAGCAGGACCGGCGACAGAGTTTATGGCTACACCTTC | CASRTGDRVYGYTF
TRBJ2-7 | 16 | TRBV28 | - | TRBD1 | TGTGCCAGCAGCCCCCGGACAGGGAGTGTCCCCTACGAGCAGTACTTC | CASSPRTGSVPYEQYF
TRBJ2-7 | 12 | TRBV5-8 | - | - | TGTGCCAGCAGCGTACAGGGTTACGAGCAGTACTTC | CASSVQGYEQYF
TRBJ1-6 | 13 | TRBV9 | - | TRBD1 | TGTGCCAGCAGCGAGGGGGCAAAATCACCCCTCCACTTT | CASSEGAKSPLHF
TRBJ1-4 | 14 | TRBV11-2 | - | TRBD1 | TGTGCCAGCAGCTTAGGGACAGGGATGGAAAAACTGTTTTTT | CASSLGTGMEKLFF
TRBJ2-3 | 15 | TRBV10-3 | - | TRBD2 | TGTGCCATCAGTGAGTCTGGGACTAGCGCGAGTACGCAGTATTTT | CAISESGTSASTQYF
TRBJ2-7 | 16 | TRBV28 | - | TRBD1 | TGTGCCAGCAGTTTAAATACAGGGGGATTGTTGCGCGAGCAGTACTTC | CASSLNTGGLLREQYF
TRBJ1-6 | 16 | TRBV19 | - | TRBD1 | TGTGCCAGTAGGGGACAGCTGAGGGGGACCAATTCACCCCTCCACTTT | CASRGQLRGTNSPLHF
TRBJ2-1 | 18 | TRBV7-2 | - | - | TGTGCCAGCAGCTTTATCTACAACCACCTACCCTCCTACAATGAGCAGTTCTTC | CASSFIYNHLPSYNEQFF
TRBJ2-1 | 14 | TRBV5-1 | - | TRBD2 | TGCGCCAGCACTCCGGGACTAGGAAACGATGAGCAGTTCTTC | CASTPGLGNDEQFF
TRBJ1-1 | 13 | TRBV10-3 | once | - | TGTGCCATCGGTCGCTGGGGGGACACTGAAGCTTTCTTT | CAIGRWGDTEAFF
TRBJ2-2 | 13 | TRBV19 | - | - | TGTGCCAGTAAAGAACTGAACACCGGGGAGCTGTTTTTT | CASKELNTGELFF
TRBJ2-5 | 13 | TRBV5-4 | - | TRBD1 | TGTGCCAGCAGACCCGGGACAGAAGAGACCCAGTACTTC | CASRPGTEETQYF
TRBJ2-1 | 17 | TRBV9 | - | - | TGTGCCAGCAGCCCCTTTCCGGGCCCTAGCTCCTACAATGAGCAGTTCTTC | CASSPFPGPSSYNEQFF
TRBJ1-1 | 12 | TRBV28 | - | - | TGTGCCAGCAGTACCCGGACAGTTGAAGCTTTCTTT | CASSTRTVEAFF
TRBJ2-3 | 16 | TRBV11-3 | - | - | TGTGCCAGCAGCTTAGGGGCAGGGGGGAGCACAGATACGCAGTATTTT | CASSLGAGGSTDTQYF
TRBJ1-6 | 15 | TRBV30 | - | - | TGTGCCTGGGGCTTGAAGGGGATCTTGAATTCACCCCTCCACTTT | CAWGLKGILNSPLHF
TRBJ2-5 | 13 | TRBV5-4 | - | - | TGTGCCAGCAGCCGCCCCGGGCACGAGACCCAGTACTTC | CASSRPGHETQYF
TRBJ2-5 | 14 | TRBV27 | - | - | TGTGCCAGCAGTTTCTCCGGAGGGATGGAGACCCAGTACTTC | CASSFSGGMETQYF
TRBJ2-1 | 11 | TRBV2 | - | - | TGTGCCAGCAGTAACTACAATGAGCAGTTCTTC | CASSNYNEQFF
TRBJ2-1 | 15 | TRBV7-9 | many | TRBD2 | TGTGCCAGCAGCCCAACTAGCGCGGGGGACAATGAGCAGTTCTTC | CASSPTSAGDNEQFF
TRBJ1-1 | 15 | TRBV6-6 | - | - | TGTGCCAGCAGTTACTCGAGGGGGGTGGGCACTGAAGCTTTCTTT | CASSYSRGVGTEAFF
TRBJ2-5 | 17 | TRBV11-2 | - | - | TGTGCCAGCAGCTTAGATTTCATAGGGTTATACCAAGAGACCCAGTACTTC | CASSLDFIGLYQETQYF
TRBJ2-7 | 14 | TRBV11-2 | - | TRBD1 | TGTGCCAGCAGCCCTGTGACCGACAGGGGCGAGCAGTACTTC | CASSPVTDRGEQYF
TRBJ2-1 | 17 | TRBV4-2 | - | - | TGTGCCAGCAGCCAAGAGACGAGGGGGACCCCATGGGATGAGCAGTTCTTC | CASSQETRGTPWDEQFF